This T cell receptor (beta chain) was sequenced for a study of regulatory T cells in long-lasting Graves disease. Study-wide background: The term persistent Graves' disease signified upward of 5 years on antithyroid drugs with positive TSH receptor antibodies. General study points: Persistent disease showed a preference for TRBV28, TRBJ1-2 and TRBJ2-5.

The CDR3 has 14 amino acids. Looked up from germline, CDR1 is SGHTA and CDR2 is FQGNSA. Remarks on this clonotype: Its antigen is currently unknown. A much larger clone lies a single base off, so this may be a read error.

The authors built TCR beta libraries using iRepertoire HTBI primers and Arm-PCR of CDR3 regions. TCRdb itself ran the multiplex PCR reads through MiXCR, one entry per CDR3 protein. The sample has a few hundred thousand distinct CDR3 sequences, roughly a fifth seen once. Time point meaning: persistent/refractory GD, antithyroid drugs over 5 years with positive TRAb. Construction of the TCR library relied on RNA isolated from PBMCs. The sample consisted of peripheral blood mononuclear cells (PBMCs), taken when the disease was refractory, from a patient treated with antithyroid drugs. The sequence came from a female donor with Graves disease. The chain couples TRBV7-2 to TRBJ1-5; a weak D match, TRBD1 (5 bases). The J call may not be correct, given that the DNA end is closer to TRBJ2-3. Here the CDR3 reads CASSLVTGYQPQYF. The CDR3 DNA sequence: TGTGCCAGCAGCTTAGTTACAGGCTATCAGCCCCAGTATTTT.